The rows below give T cell receptor beta chains drawn from one sample of a study of T cells in Graves' hyperthyroidism and ophthalmopathy. Each CDR3 protein gets one entry after TCRdb re-called the multiplex PCR reads with MiXCR. The table includes roughly 380,000 distinct CDR3 sequences, 13% detected once. Sample: blood. Source of these receptors: a man aged 25 to 40 with Graves' hyperthyroidism that later progressed to Graves' ophthalmopathy. The CDR3 runs from the conserved cysteine through the conserved F or W. The D gene is left open where the match is weak. Size is omitted from some rows. Given values are once, few, many or a class for expanded clones.

d_call | j_call | v_call | clone_size | cdr3_aa | cdr3_nt
NA | TRBJ1-2 | TRBV4-1 | few | CASSQDDTDYGYTF | TGCGCCAGCAGCCAAGATGACACGGACTATGGCTACACCTTC
NA | TRBJ2-3 | TRBV7-9 | NA | CASSSLPISTDTQYF | TGTGCCAGCAGCTCCCTACCTATCAGCACAGATACGCAGTATTTT
NA | TRBJ2-1 | TRBV7-9 | many | CASSLKVATSYNEQFF | TGTGCCAGCAGCTTAAAGGTGGCCACGAGCTACAATGAGCAGTTCTTC
NA | TRBJ1-2 | TRBV7-9 | few | CASSLSWRYTF | TGTGCCAGCAGCTTAAGTTGGCGCTACACCTTC
NA | TRBJ1-2 | TRBV6-1 | many | CASSGPSGLISYGYTF | TGTGCCAGCAGTGGACCGTCAGGGTTAATATCCTATGGCTACACCTTC
NA | TRBJ1-1 | TRBV18 | many | CASSPPLTEAFF | TGTGCCAGCTCACCCCCGCTGACTGAAGCTTTCTTT
TRBD1 | TRBJ2-3 | TRBV4-1 | few | CASSTGASLQYF | TGCGCCAGCAGTACAGGGGCTAGCCTGCAGTATTTT
TRBD1 | TRBJ2-2 | TRBV12-3/TRBV12-4 | NA | CASTSGTGLNTGELFF | TGTGCCAGCACCTCCGGGACAGGGTTAAACACCGGGGAGCTGTTTTTT
NA | TRBJ2-7 | TRBV6-1 | few | CASSERAGREQYF | TGTGCCAGCAGTGAAAGGGCAGGCCGGGAGCAGTACTTC
NA | TRBJ2-5 | TRBV11-3 | NA | CASSSTVTLYQETQYF | TGTGCCAGCAGCTCGACAGTGACATTATACCAAGAGACCCAGTACTTC
NA | TRBJ1-5 | TRBV6-1 | many | CASSPGGSQPQHF | TGTGCCAGCAGTCCCGGAGGGTCTCAGCCCCAGCATTTT
NA | TRBJ1-1 | TRBV3-1 | many | CASSHPLGGTEAFF | TGTGCCAGCAGCCACCCCCTTGGGGGGACTGAAGCTTTCTTT
NA | TRBJ2-7 | TRBV4-1 | few | CASSQTVSYEQYF | TGCGCCAGCAGCCAAACCGTCAGCTACGAGCAGTACTTC
TRBD2 | TRBJ2-1 | TRBV20-1 | many | CSAVRGVLYNEQFF | TGCAGTGCTGTGCGGGGGGTCCTCTACAATGAGCAGTTCTTC
NA | TRBJ2-3 | TRBV19 | few | CASSKAAGRNTDTQYF | TGTGCCAGTAGTAAGGCCGCGGGACGGAACACAGATACGCAGTATTTT
NA | TRBJ1-6 | TRBV6-2/TRBV6-3 | NA | CASSLLGNYNSPLHF | TGTGCCAGCAGCCTGTTGGGGAACTATAATTCACCCCTCCACTTT
TRBD1 | TRBJ2-5 | TRBV5-6 | few | CASNAGGLRETQYF | TGTGCCAGCAATGCAGGGGGCCTTCGAGAGACCCAGTACTTC
TRBD2 | TRBJ2-1 | TRBV9 | few | CASSVSGGPYNEQFF | TGTGCCAGCAGCGTAAGCGGGGGTCCCTACAATGAGCAGTTCTTC
TRBD1 | TRBJ1-1 | TRBV24-1 | many | CATSDSTGMRAFF | TGTGCCACCAGTGATTCGACAGGGATGCGAGCTTTCTTT
NA | TRBJ2-1 | TRBV20-1 | NA | CSAVTAPNIVFF | TGCAGTGCCGTGACGGCGCCAAATATTGTGTTCTTC
NA | TRBJ1-3 | TRBV12-3/TRBV12-4 | many | CASSLQGNSGNTIYF | TGTGCCAGCAGTTTACAGGGGAACTCTGGAAACACCATATATTTT